This entry describes one TCR beta chain. What it binds is not known. Some clones are missing from TCRdb's copy, which holds only in-frame ones; the method was immunoSEQ multiplex PCR. The data contain under 70,000 clones, around 84% of them singletons. The length of the CDR3 is 15 residues. The junction had 2 bases not matched to a gene; V was cut back by 1 base and J by 0 bases. Germline CDR1 MNHEY, CDR2 SMNVEV (reference sequence). This sample was included in a study of OX40 agonist ivuxolimab in advanced cancers. About the research overall: With a range of about 23 to 85, age averaged about 59 years, and around 83% were male. The study's findings and limits: The mean number of expanded clones was higher in CD8+ T cells than in CD4+.

The chain is built from TRBV27 and TRBJ1-1, with 7 bases aligning to TRBD1. The source was CD4+ or CD8+ T cells sorted from blood, collected in a trial of the OX40 agonist ivuxolimab. This sequence was found in an adult with an advanced solid tumor such as melanoma, head and neck, liver or kidney cancer. CDR3 residues: CASSLFGTVNTEAFF. As DNA, the CDR3 is TGTGCCAGCAGTTTATTTGGGACAGTGAACACTGAAGCTTTCTTT.